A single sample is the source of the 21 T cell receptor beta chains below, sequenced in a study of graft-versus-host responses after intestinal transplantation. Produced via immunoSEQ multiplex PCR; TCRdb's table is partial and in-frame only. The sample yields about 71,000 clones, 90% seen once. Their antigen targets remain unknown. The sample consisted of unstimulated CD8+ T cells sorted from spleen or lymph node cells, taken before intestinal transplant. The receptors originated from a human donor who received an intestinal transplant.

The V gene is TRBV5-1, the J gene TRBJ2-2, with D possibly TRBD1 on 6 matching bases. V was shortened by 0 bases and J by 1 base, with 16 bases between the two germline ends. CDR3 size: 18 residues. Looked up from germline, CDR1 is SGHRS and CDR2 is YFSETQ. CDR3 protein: CASSLAGLRGQNTGELFF. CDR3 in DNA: TGCGCCAGCAGCTTGGCCGGTCTCCGGGGACAGAACACCGGGGAGCTGTTTTTT.

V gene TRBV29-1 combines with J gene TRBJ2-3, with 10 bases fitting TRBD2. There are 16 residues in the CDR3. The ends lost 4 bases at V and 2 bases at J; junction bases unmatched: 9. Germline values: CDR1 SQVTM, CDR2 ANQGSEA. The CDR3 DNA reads TGCAGCGTTGTTCCTCTAGCGGGGGCCCCCACAGATACGCAGTATTTT. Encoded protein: CSVVPLAGAPTDTQYF.

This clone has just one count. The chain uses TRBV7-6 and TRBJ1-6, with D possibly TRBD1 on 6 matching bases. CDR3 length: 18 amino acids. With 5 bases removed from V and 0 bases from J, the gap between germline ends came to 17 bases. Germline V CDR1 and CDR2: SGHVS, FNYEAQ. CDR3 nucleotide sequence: TGTGCCAGCAGCCTAGGGGACAACAATTACTCCTATAATTCACCCCTCCACTTT. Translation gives CASSLGDNNYSYNSPLHF. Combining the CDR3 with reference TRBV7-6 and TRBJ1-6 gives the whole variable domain GAGVSQSPRYKVTKRGQDVALRCDPISGHVSLYWYRQALGQGPEFLTYFNYEAQQDKSGLPNDRFSAERPEGSISTLTIQRTEQRDSAMYRCASSLGDNNYSYNSPLHFGNGTRLTVT.

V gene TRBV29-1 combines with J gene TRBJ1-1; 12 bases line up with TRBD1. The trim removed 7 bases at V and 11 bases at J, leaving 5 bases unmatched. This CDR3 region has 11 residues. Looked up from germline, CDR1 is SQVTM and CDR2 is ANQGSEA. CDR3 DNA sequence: TGCAGCGGGGACAGGGGGCGCGGTGCTTTCTTT. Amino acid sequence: CSGDRGRGAFF.

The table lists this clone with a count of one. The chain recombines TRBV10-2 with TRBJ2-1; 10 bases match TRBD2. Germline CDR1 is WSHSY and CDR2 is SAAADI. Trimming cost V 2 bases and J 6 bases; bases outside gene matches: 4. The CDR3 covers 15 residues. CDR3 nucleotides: TGCGCCAGCAGTGAGGATAGCGGGGGGTTCAATGAGCAGTTCTTC. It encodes CASSEDSGGFNEQFF.

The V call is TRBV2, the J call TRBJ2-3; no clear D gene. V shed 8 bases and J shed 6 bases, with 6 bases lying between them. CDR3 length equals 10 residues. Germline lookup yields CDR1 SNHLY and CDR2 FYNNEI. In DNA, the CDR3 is TGTGCCAGCGACTTCGATACGCAGTATTTT. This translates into CASDFDTQYF. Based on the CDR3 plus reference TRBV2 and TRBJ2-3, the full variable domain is EPEVTQTPSHQVTQMGQEVILRCVPISNHLYFYWYRQILGQKVEFLVSFYNNEISEKSEIFDDQFSVERPDGSNFTLKIRSTKLEDSAMYFCASDFDTQYFGPGTRLTVL.

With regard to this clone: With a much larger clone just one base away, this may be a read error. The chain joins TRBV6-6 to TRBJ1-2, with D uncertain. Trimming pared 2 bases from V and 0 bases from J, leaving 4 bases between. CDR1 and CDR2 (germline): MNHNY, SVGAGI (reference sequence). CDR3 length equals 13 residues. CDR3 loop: CASSYEANYGYTF. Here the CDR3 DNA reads TGTGCCAGCAGTTACGAGGCTAACTATGGCTACACCTTC.

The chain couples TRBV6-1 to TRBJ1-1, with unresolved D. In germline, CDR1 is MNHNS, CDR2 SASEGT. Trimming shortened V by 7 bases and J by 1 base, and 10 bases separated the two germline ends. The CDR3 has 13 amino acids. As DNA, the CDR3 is TGTGCCAGCAATGGCGGAGAGAACACTGAAGCTTTCTTT. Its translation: CASNGGENTEAFF.

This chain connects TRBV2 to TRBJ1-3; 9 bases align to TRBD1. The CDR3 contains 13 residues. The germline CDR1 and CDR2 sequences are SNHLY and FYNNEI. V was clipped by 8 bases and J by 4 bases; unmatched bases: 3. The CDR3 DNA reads TGTGCCAGCGGGACAGGGTCAGGAAACACCATATATTTT. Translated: CASGTGSGNTIYF.

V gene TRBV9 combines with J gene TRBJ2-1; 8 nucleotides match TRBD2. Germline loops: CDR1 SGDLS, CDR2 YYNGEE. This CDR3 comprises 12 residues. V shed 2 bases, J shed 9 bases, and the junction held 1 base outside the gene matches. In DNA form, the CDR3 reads TGTGCCAGCAGCGTTGGGACTAGTGAGCAGTTCTTC. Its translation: CASSVGTSEQFF.

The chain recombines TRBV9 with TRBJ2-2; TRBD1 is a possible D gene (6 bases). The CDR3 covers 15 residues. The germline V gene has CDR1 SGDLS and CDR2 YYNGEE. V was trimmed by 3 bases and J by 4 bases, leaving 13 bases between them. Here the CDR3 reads CASSDHRVSTGELFF. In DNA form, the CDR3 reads TGTGCCAGCAGCGATCACAGGGTGTCCACCGGGGAGCTGTTTTTT.

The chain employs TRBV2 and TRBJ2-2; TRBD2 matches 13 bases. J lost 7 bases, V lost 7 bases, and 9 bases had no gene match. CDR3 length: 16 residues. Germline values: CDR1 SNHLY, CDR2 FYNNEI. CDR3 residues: CASTPGLAGTRGELFF. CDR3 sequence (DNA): TGTGCCAGCACTCCGGGACTAGCGGGGACCCGCGGGGAGCTGTTTTTT.

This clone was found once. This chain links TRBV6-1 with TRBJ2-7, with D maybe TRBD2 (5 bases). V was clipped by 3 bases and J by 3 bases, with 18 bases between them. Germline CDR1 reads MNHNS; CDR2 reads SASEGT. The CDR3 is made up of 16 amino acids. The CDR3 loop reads CASSEKLGPRGYEQYF. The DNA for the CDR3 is TGTGCCAGCAGTGAGAAGCTTGGGCCCCGGGGCTACGAGCAGTACTTC.

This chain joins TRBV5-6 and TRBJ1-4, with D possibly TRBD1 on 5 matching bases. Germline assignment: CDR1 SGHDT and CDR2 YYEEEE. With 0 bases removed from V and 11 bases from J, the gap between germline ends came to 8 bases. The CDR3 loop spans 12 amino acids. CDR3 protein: CASSLGGQKLFF. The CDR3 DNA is TGTGCCAGCAGCTTGGGGGGCCAGAAACTGTTTTTT.

In DNA, the CDR3 is TGTGCCAGCAGCTCCACAGGGGCGCCTTATGGCTACACCTTC. Its protein is CASSSTGAPYGYTF. The V call is TRBV13, the J call TRBJ1-2, with 7 bases that match TRBD1. Losses at the gene ends were 4 bases for V and 5 bases for J; bases not matched to a gene: 7. Germline values: CDR1 PRHDT, CDR2 FYEKMQ (reference sequence). The CDR3 spans 14 residues.

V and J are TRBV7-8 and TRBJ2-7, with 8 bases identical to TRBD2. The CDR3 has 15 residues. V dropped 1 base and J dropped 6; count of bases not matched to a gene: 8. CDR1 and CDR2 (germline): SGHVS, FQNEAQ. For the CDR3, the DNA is TGTGCCAGCAGCTTAGAGGCGGGGGGCCCCCTCGAGCAGTACTTC. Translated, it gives CASSLEAGGPLEQYF.

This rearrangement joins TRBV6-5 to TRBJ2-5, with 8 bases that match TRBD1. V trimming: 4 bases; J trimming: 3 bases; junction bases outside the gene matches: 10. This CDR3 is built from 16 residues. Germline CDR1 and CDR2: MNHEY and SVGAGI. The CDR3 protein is CASSFIPRTGKETQYF. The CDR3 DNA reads TGTGCCAGCAGTTTCATACCTAGGACAGGGAAAGAGACCCAGTACTTC.

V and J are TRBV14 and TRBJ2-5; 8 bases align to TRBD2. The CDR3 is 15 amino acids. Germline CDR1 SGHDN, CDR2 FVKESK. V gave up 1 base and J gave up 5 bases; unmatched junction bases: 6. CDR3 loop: CASSQVPGGMETQYF. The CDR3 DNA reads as TGTGCCAGCAGCCAAGTGCCGGGGGGGATGGAGACCCAGTACTTC.

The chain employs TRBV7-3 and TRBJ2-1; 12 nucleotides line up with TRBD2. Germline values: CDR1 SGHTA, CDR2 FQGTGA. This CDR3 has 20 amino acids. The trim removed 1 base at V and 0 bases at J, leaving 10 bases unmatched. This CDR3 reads CASSLNPLLAGGYSYNEQFF. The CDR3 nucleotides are TGTGCCAGCAGCTTAAATCCTTTACTAGCGGGGGGCTACTCCTACAATGAGCAGTTCTTC.

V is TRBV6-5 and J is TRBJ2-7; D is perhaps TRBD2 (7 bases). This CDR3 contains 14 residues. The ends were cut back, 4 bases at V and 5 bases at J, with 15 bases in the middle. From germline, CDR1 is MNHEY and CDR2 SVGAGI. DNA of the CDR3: TGTGCCAGCAGTTTCGGGGGGACACTCCACGAGCAGTACTTC. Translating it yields CASSFGGTLHEQYF.

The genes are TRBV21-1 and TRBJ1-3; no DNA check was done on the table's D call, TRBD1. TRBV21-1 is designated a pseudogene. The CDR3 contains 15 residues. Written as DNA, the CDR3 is TGTGCCAGCAGCAACGCAGGGAACGCTGGAAACACCATATATTTT. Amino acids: CASSNAGNAGNTIYF.